This entry lists 23 T cell receptor beta chains sequenced from one sample in a study of blood T cell repertoires in COVID-19. TCRdb keeps only in-frame clones here, not all; method: immunoSEQ multiplex PCR. The table has 280,000 or so clones, about 83% seen once. The sample was PBMCs or T cells enriched from blood (not recorded which). Every receptor here comes from a woman between 35 and 50 years old who had recovered from COVID-19.

The rearrangement links TRBV11-2 to TRBJ1-5; tentatively, D is TRBD1 (5 bases). Germline V lookup: CDR1 SGHAT, CDR2 FQNNGV. Deletions cut 6 bases from V and 7 bases from J, with 19 bases between. The CDR3 is 15 amino acids. CDR3 sequence reads: CASSLWGGKEQPQHF. CDR3 nucleotides: TGTGCCAGCAGTTTGTGGGGGGGTAAGGAACAGCCCCAGCATTTT.

The chain couples TRBV7-2 to TRBJ2-7, with D perhaps matching TRBD2 (6 bases). This CDR3 region has 15 residues. Germline V lookup: CDR1 SGHTA, CDR2 FQGNSA. Trimming cost V 4 bases and J 0 bases, with 13 bases left between them. Here the CDR3 DNA reads TGTGCCAGCAGCTCTCCTAGCGCGAGCTCCTACGAGCAGTACTTC. Translation: CASSSPSASSYEQYF.

This rearrangement joins TRBV24-1 to TRBJ2-3; weak D call: TRBD2 (7 bases). With 10 bases removed from V and 1 base from J, the gap between germline ends came to 14 bases. Per germline, CDR1 KGHDR and CDR2 SFDVKD. This CDR3 has 14 residues. CDR3 residues: CATSAGGRTDTQYF. For the CDR3, the DNA is TGTGCCACTTCCGCCGGGGGGCGCACAGATACGCAGTATTTT.

CDR3 sequence reads: CASSPRDRAGNQPQHF. The CDR3 DNA reads TGTGCCAGCAGCCCCCGAGACAGGGCGGGCAATCAGCCCCAGCATTTT. V and J are TRBV3-1 (or the pseudogene TRBV3-2) and TRBJ1-5, with TRBD1 matching 7 bases. V was pared by 4 bases and J by 2 bases, with 8 bases of the junction left unmatched. The CDR3 is 16 residues long. Germline V gene data show CDR1 as LGHDT and CDR2 as YNNKEL (reference sequence).

This chain's CDR3 is CASSPTTSGSTDTQYF. The CDR3, as DNA: TGTGCCAGCAGCCCGACGACTAGCGGAAGCACAGATACGCAGTATTTT. This chain uses TRBV3-1 (or the pseudogene TRBV3-2) with TRBJ2-3, with 9 bases lining up with TRBD2. Germline lookup yields CDR1 LGHDT and CDR2 YNNKEL (reference sequence). This CDR3 comprises 16 residues. V shed 4 bases and J 0 bases; nucleotides not matched to a gene: 5.

This chain joins TRBV24-1 and TRBJ2-4, with 11 positions matching TRBD1. This CDR3 comprises 17 residues. Trimming cost V 5 bases and J 0 bases; bases outside gene matches: 5. Germline V gene lookup returns CDR1 KGHDR and CDR2 SFDVKD. CDR3 nucleotide sequence: TGTGCCACCAGTGCCGGACAGGGGGCGGGAGCCAAAAACATTCAGTACTTC. Its translation: CATSAGQGAGAKNIQYF.

The genes are TRBV19 and TRBJ2-1, with D maybe TRBD2 (6 bases). The CDR3 consists of 17 residues. Looked up from germline, CDR1 is LNHDA and CDR2 is SQIVND (reference sequence). V was pared by 3 bases and J by 2 bases, with 17 bases between. CDR3: CASSMLGLTGTYNEQFF. The DNA of the CDR3 is TGTGCCAGTAGTATGTTGGGACTTACGGGAACCTACAATGAGCAGTTCTTC.

The chain recombines TRBV14 with TRBJ1-1; a possible D gene is TRBD1 (6 bases). CDR1 SGHDN and CDR2 FVKESK come from the germline V gene. The CDR3 has 15 residues. V lost 4 bases, J lost 6 bases, and 18 bases lay in between. CDR3 loop: CASSPSQGIRAEAFF. CDR3 nucleotides: TGTGCCAGCAGCCCGTCACAGGGCATAAGAGCTGAAGCTTTCTTT.

V and J are TRBV5-6 and TRBJ2-7; D gene unclear. This CDR3 has 13 residues. V was cut by 0 bases and J by 0 bases, with 4 bases left in between. Per the germline V gene, CDR1 is SGHDT and CDR2 is YYEEEE. CDR3 residues: CASSLGSSYEQYF. The CDR3 DNA reads TGTGCCAGCAGCTTGGGCAGCTCCTACGAGCAGTACTTC.

The chain carries TRBV15 and TRBJ2-7, with 10 bases aligning to TRBD1. Germline trimming cut 8 bases from V and 6 bases from J; bases unmatched to any gene: 4. CDR1 LNHNV and CDR2 YYDKDF come from the germline V gene (reference sequence). The CDR3 is 12 amino acids. Here the CDR3 DNA reads TGTGCCACCGGACAGGGGGAGGGCGAGCAGTACTTC. It translates to CATGQGEGEQYF.

The rearrangement joins TRBV27 to TRBJ2-3; D possibly corresponds to TRBD1 (6 bases). Trimming shortened V by 2 bases and J by 3 bases, and 12 bases separated the two germline ends. The CDR3 runs 15 residues. The germline V gene encodes CDR1 MNHEY and CDR2 SMNVEV (reference sequence). This CDR3 is CASSLGARGTDTQYF. CDR3 nucleotide sequence: TGTGCCAGCAGTTTAGGGGCCAGGGGTACAGATACGCAGTATTTT.

V gene TRBV2 combines with J gene TRBJ2-1, with a weak D call TRBD2 (5 bases). CDR1 is SNHLY and CDR2 is FYNNEI in the germline V gene. This CDR3 region has 14 residues. V dropped 6 bases and J dropped 15 bases, with 24 bases sitting between them. The CDR3 DNA reads TGTGCCAGCAGGGGGATTAGCTCCCGGGGTCGGGGGTTCTTC. Translated: CASRGISSRGRGFF.

The chain combines TRBV14 with TRBJ1-1; 8 nucleotides align to TRBD1. This CDR3 region has 17 residues. The V and J ends lost 1 base and 2 bases, in that order; junction bases with no gene match: 9. Germline values: CDR1 SGHDN, CDR2 FVKESK. In DNA, the CDR3 is TGTGCCAGCAGCCAAGGGACAGGGACCCTAATTAACACTGAAGCTTTCTTT. Its protein is CASSQGTGTLINTEAFF. The full variable domain, its missing parts supplied by reference TRBV14 and TRBJ1-1, is EAGVTQFPSHSVIEKGQTVTLRCDPISGHDNLYWYRRVMGKEIKFLLHFVKESKQDESGMPNNRFLAERTGGTYSTLKVQPAELEDSGVYFCASSQGTGTLINTEAFFGQGTRLTVV.

This chain links TRBV12-3 or TRBV12-4 with TRBJ1-2; D is undetermined. The germline V and J ends were trimmed by 0 bases and 4 bases, with 3 bases remaining between them. The CDR3 consists of 12 residues. The CDR3 nucleotides read TGTGCCAGCAGTTTAGCCAGCTATGGCTACACCTTC. Its protein is CASSLASYGYTF.

This CDR3 is CASSLRQSSYNSPLHF. Written as DNA, the CDR3 is TGTGCCAGCAGCTTACGACAGAGCTCCTATAATTCACCCCTCCACTTT. The rearrangement uses TRBV7-2 and TRBJ1-6, with D maybe TRBD1 (5 bases). The V end lost 2 bases, the J end lost 0 bases, and 8 bases lay between the germline ends. Germline assignment: CDR1 SGHTA and CDR2 FQGNSA. CDR3 length: 16 residues.

The rearrangement joins TRBV7-2 to TRBJ2-5, with 7 bases lining up with TRBD1. Germline V CDR1 and CDR2: SGHTA, FQGNSA. V gave up 4 bases and J gave up 5 bases; unmatched junction bases: 4. The CDR3 has 13 residues. The CDR3 loop is CASSSQGFETQYF. The CDR3 DNA sequence: TGTGCCAGCAGCTCACAGGGGTTCGAGACCCAGTACTTC.

The rearrangement joins TRBV24-1 to TRBJ2-1; a possible D gene is TRBD2 (6 bases). Trimming removed 3 bases at V and 7 bases at J, with 18 bases between. The CDR3 sequence is 16 residues long. Germline CDR1 KGHDR, CDR2 SFDVKD. The CDR3 reads CATSDISRGGPNEQFF. The CDR3 DNA follows: TGTGCCACCAGTGATATATCAAGAGGAGGGCCGAATGAGCAGTTCTTC.

This clone was seen a handful of times. The rearrangement uses TRBV7-3 and TRBJ1-2; 12 nucleotides agree with TRBD1. The CDR3 is 17 amino acids. CDR1 is SGHTA, CDR2 FQGTGA, per germline. The J segment lost 5 bases and the V segment lost 2 bases, leaving 9 bases of the junction unmatched. The CDR3 is CASSLGPPGQGAYGYTF. The CDR3 bases are TGTGCCAGCAGCTTAGGGCCTCCGGGACAGGGGGCTTATGGCTACACCTTC.

This clone showed up just a few times. The chain is built from TRBV7-2 and TRBJ2-7; D is ambiguous. V lost 5 bases, J lost 2 bases, and 13 bases lay in between. From germline, CDR1 is SGHTA and CDR2 FQGNSA. CDR3 length: 14 residues. The CDR3 sequence is CASSPIPGAYEQYF. The CDR3 DNA follows: TGTGCCAGCAGCCCGATTCCAGGTGCCTACGAGCAGTACTTC.

This chain links TRBV30 with TRBJ2-1; TRBD2 aligns across 7 bases. Germline V CDR1 and CDR2: GTSNPN, SVGIG (reference sequence). The CDR3 is 15 amino acids. The chain's CDR3 is CSGATSSSSYNEQFF. The CDR3 coding sequence is TGTTCAGGAGCGACTAGCTCTTCCTCCTACAATGAGCAGTTCTTC.

V usage is TRBV6-1 and J usage is TRBJ2-1; 10 bases align to TRBD2. Losses at the gene ends were 2 bases for V and 0 bases for J; bases not matched to a gene: 10. CDR1 MNHNS and CDR2 SASEGT come from the germline V gene. The CDR3 spans 19 residues. Here the CDR3 DNA reads TGTGCCAGCAGTGAAAGTTTGACTAGCGGGCCGAGCTCCTACAATGAGCAGTTCTTC. Translation gives CASSESLTSGPSSYNEQFF.

J is TRBJ2-2 and V is TRBV7-2, with 7 bases fitting TRBD2. The V segment lost 5 bases and the J segment 3 bases; nucleotides outside the gene matches: 9. Germline V gives CDR1 SGHTA, CDR2 FQGNSA. This CDR3 is 16 amino acids long. The CDR3 DNA sequence: TGTGCCAGCAGCGAGCGGGGAGGGTGGGACACCGGGGAGCTGTTTTTT. This encodes CASSERGGWDTGELFF.

This clone came up once. The genes are TRBV5-1 and TRBJ2-3; D gene unclear. CDR3 size: 13 residues. V was clipped by 0 bases and J by 1 base, with 3 bases between them. The germline V gene encodes CDR1 SGHRS and CDR2 YFSETQ. The CDR3 bases are TGCGCCAGCAGCTTGGCCGGCACAGATACGCAGTATTTT. Translated: CASSLAGTDTQYF.